This record concerns one T cell receptor beta chain sequence. What it recognizes is unknown. The germline gene is not matched at one end of the junction; a read error may be the cause. Repertoires were generated with immunoSEQ multiplex PCR, while TCRdb's copy carries only in-frame clones and drops some. The profile shows some 120,000 clones, about 88% of them singletons. The time point is: blood 2 weeks post-SBRT. The treatment: 15 Gy SBRT to primary tumor, nephrectomy 4 weeks later. After SBRT, blood was collected at 2 and 4 weeks, plus baseline. Germline V gene sequence: CDR1 MDHEN, CDR2 SYDVKM. The CDR3 contains 16 residues. This record belongs to a study of radiation and T cells in renal cell carcinoma. Study observations and caveats: In blood, top tumor clones expanded by 2 weeks, shrinking by 4. Baseline intratumoral clonotype presence is unknown without pretreatment biopsies.

This sequence joins TRBV28 and TRBJ2-6, with 7 bases matching TRBD1. The sequence came from a woman in her sixties or seventies with renal cell carcinoma. The specimen comprised blood, sampled from a patient whose treatment included radiotherapy and nephrectomy. The CDR3 coding sequence is TGTGCCAGCAGTTTATTACAGGGGTCCGGGGCCAACGTCCTGACCTTC. Its protein is CASSLLQGSGANVLTF.